This TCR beta chain was captured in a study of T cell changes during pregnancy in multiple sclerosis. Notes on this clone: Distinct nucleotide sequences in the sample also encode this CDR3.

TCRdb's table, derived via immunoSEQ multiplex PCR, lists solely in-frame clones and lacks some. The sample has about 72,000 clones, 91% seen once. The CDR3 extends over 15 amino acids. CDR1 is SGHRS, CDR2 YFSETQ, per germline. Trimming left V 4 bases short and J 0 bases short, with 13 bases between. The TCR originated in a female donor in good health, enrolled as a control in a pregnancy study. V is TRBV5-1 and J is TRBJ1-1; D remains ambiguous. Here the sequenced sample was peripheral blood, taken in the third trimester of pregnancy. CDR3 residues: CASSLSGGMNTEAFF. The DNA of the CDR3 is TGCGCCAGCAGCCTGAGCGGTGGTATGAACACTGAAGCTTTCTTT.